The sequence of this TCR beta chain was determined in a study of a mutant IDH1 vaccine in newly diagnosed glioma. The germline CDR1 and CDR2 sequences are SQVTM and ANQGSEA. Trimming took 4 bases from V and 9 from J; bases not matched to a gene: 20. The length of the CDR3 is 17 residues. The time point: week 5, during vaccination. Vaccination comprised doses that each held 300 ug of mutant IDH1 20-mer peptide, plus topical imiquimod. Sequencing was performed with immunoSEQ multiplex PCR; in TCRdb, only in-frame clones are kept and a portion is missing. The data contain roughly 25,000 clones, approximately 80% of them singletons. On this clone itself: Its antigen is still unknown.

General observations from the study: Vaccine-induced responses were seen in about 95% of patients, spanning several MHC alleles.

J is TRBJ2-1 and V is TRBV29-1; TRBD1 aligns across 8 bases. The sequence was obtained from a man in his forties with glioma. The source material was PBMCs, sampled from a glioma patient whose treatment included an IDH1 peptide vaccine. The CDR3 region is CSVVRTGLIVGLGEQFF. CDR3 in DNA: TGCAGCGTTGTTCGGACAGGGTTGATAGTGGGACTGGGTGAGCAGTTCTTC.